These 5 T cell receptor beta chains came from one sample sequenced in a study of T cells in Graves' hyperthyroidism and ophthalmopathy. Amplification targeted TCR beta CDR3 regions from RNA transcripts. The study used the HTBI primer set for a first-round RT-PCR of the TCR CDR3. TCRdb ran MiXCR on the multiplex PCR reads and lists one entry per CDR3 protein. The table includes roughly 800,000 distinct CDR3 sequences, roughly 37% detected once. Sequencing was done on a sample of blood. All receptors derive from a man aged 18-30 years with Graves' hyperthyroidism.

Turning to this clonotype: Its ends do not fully match the called genes, so a read error is possible. V usage is TRBV7-8 and J usage is TRBJ2-7; a weak D match, TRBD2 (5 bases). Looked up from germline, CDR1 is SGHVS and CDR2 is FQNEAQ. CDR3 length equals 15 residues. The chain's CDR3 is CASSQALSSRHEQYF. For the CDR3, the DNA is TGCGCCAGCAGCCAGGCTCTTTCTAGCCGCCACGAGCAGTACTTC. Supplemented by reference TRBV7-8 and TRBJ2-7, the full variable domain reads GAGVSQSPRYKVAKRGQDVALRCDPISGHVSLFWYQQALGQGPEFLTYFQNEAQLDKSGLPSDRFFAERPEGSVSTLKIQRTQQEDSAVYLCASSQALSSRHEQYFGPGTRLTVT.

The rearrangement links TRBV29-1 to TRBJ1-1; D remains ambiguous. The CDR3 totals 10 residues. CDR1 and CDR2 from the germline V gene are SQVTM and ANQGSEA. V was cut by 4 bases and J by 8 bases, with 8 bases left in between. Here the CDR3 reads CSVAAVEAFF. As DNA, the CDR3 is TGCAGCGTTGCGGCGGTAGAAGCTTTCTTT. Complete variable domain (other parts from reference TRBV29-1 and TRBJ1-1): SAVISQKPSRDICQRGTSLTIQCQVDSQVTMMFWYRQQPGQSLTLIATANQGSEATYESGFVIDKFPISRPNLTFSTLTVSNMSPEDSSIYLCSVAAVEAFFGQGTRLTVV.

At least ten counts were recorded for this clonotype. The V gene is TRBV10-3, the J gene TRBJ2-7, with D unclear. Looked up from germline, CDR1 is ENHRY and CDR2 is SYGVKD. Trimming removed 2 bases from V and 2 bases from J, with 13 bases in between. The CDR3 extends over 15 amino acids. The CDR3 DNA reads as TGTGCCATCAGTGAGGGTAACAGACCGACCTACGAGCAGTACTTC. It translates to CAISEGNRPTYEQYF.

This clonotype was found many times. The V gene is TRBV7-9, the J gene TRBJ2-6; D not resolved. The CDR3 sequence is 15 residues long. V lost 2 bases, J lost 0 bases, and 5 bases lay in between. Germline V gene data show CDR1 as SEHNR and CDR2 as FQNEAQ (reference sequence). CDR3 in amino acids: CASSLFRSGANVLTF. In DNA form, the CDR3 reads TGTGCCAGCAGCTTATTCCGCTCTGGGGCCAACGTCCTGACTTTC.

V is TRBV7-2 and J is TRBJ2-7, with a possible D match to TRBD2 (5 bases). Germline assignment: CDR1 SGHTA and CDR2 FQGNSA. This CDR3 is 13 amino acids long. Deletions cut 5 bases from V and 5 bases from J, with 13 bases between. The CDR3 region has the DNA TGTGCCAGCAGCCCCCTGAGGGAGAACGAGCAGTACTTC. This encodes CASSPLRENEQYF.